The 17 T cell receptor beta chains given below trace back to one sample, sequenced in a study of cytomegalovirus exposure and HLA in healthy donors. The PCR made use of 60 Vbeta and 13 Jbeta primers. Here immunoSEQ multiplex PCR was the method, and the copy in TCRdb shows in-frame clones only, minus some. The sample has more than 95,000 clones; roughly a tenth are singletons. Material for sequencing was PBMCs. All receptors derive from a woman under 30 in good health and CMV-seropositive.

The rearrangement links TRBV19 to TRBJ2-2; possibly TRBD2 for D (6 bases). CDR1 and CDR2 (germline): LNHDA, SQIVND (reference sequence). Trimming pared 0 bases from V and 7 bases from J, leaving 12 bases between. There are 15 residues in the CDR3. The CDR3 region is CASSIDRLVFGELFF. The CDR3 nucleotides read TGTGCCAGTAGTATAGATCGACTAGTTTTCGGGGAGCTGTTTTTT.

The table lists this clone with a few counts. This chain joins TRBV29-1 and TRBJ2-7, with 12 bases matching TRBD2. There are 12 residues in the CDR3. Trimming cost V 6 bases and J 3 bases; bases outside gene matches: 0. Germline V gene data show CDR1 as SQVTM and CDR2 as ANQGSEA. The CDR3 DNA sequence: TGCAGCGTGGGACTAGCGGGCTACGAGCAGTACTTC. This translates into CSVGLAGYEQYF.

This clone was detected a few times. The chain links TRBV30 to TRBJ2-7; D gene uncertain. The CDR3 loop spans 13 amino acids. Germline lookup yields CDR1 GTSNPN and CDR2 SVGIG (reference sequence). The V gene lost 3 bases and the J gene lost 6 bases, with 15 bases spanning the gap. The CDR3 reads CAWSQYIMSEQYF. In DNA, the CDR3 is TGTGCCTGGAGCCAATATATTATGAGCGAGCAGTACTTC.

This clone is categorized as medium-sized. The chain employs TRBV27 and TRBJ2-2; D may be TRBD2 (6 bases). The CDR3 contains 16 residues. CDR1 is MNHEY, CDR2 SMNVEV, per germline (reference sequence). Between the trimmed V and J ends, which lost 5 bases and 0 bases, there was a span of 13 bases. The CDR3 nucleotides read TGTGCCAGCAGTCCGTTAGCGGAAGCGAACACCGGGGAGCTGTTTTTT. It yields the protein CASSPLAEANTGELFF.

The rearrangement joins TRBV29-1 to TRBJ2-7; 10 positions agree with TRBD2. Germline V gene lookup returns CDR1 SQVTM and CDR2 ANQGSEA. This CDR3 has 14 amino acids. The ends lost 6 bases at V and 2 bases at J; junction bases unmatched: 7. The CDR3 reads CSVRTSGETYEQYF. The CDR3 nucleotides are TGCAGCGTGAGGACTAGCGGAGAAACCTACGAGCAGTACTTC.

The chain has TRBV4-2 and TRBJ1-4, with D possibly TRBD1 on 6 matching bases. CDR1 and CDR2 (germline): LGHNA, YNFKEQ. V was trimmed by 3 bases and J by 8 bases, leaving 16 bases between them. This CDR3 contains 15 residues. CDR3 sequence (DNA): TGTGCCAGCAGCCAGCTGAGGGGGGGTGAGGAAAAACTGTTTTTT. It translates to CASSQLRGGEEKLFF.

In this sample, this clone turned up a few times. The V and J genes are TRBV30 and TRBJ2-2; the match to TRBD1 covers 8 bases. CDR3 length: 15 residues. Losses at the gene ends were 2 bases for V and 5 bases for J; bases not matched to a gene: 7. The germline V gene encodes CDR1 GTSNPN and CDR2 SVGIG (reference sequence). The CDR3 DNA reads as TGTGCCTGGAGTAGAACAGGGGGAAGTACCGGGGAGCTGTTTTTT. This sequence encodes CAWSRTGGSTGELFF.

The gene calls are TRBV18 and TRBJ2-3; no clear D gene. The CDR3 runs 13 residues. V was trimmed by 5 bases and J by 2 bases, leaving 8 bases between them. CDR1 is KGHSH and CDR2 is LQKENI in the germline V gene. The chain's CDR3 is CASSDPNTDTQYF. DNA for the CDR3: TGTGCCAGCTCAGATCCTAACACAGATACGCAGTATTTT.

This clone has only a few counts. The chain employs TRBV2 and TRBJ1-6; 8 positions agree with TRBD1. Looked up from germline, CDR1 is SNHLY and CDR2 is FYNNEI. CDR3 size: 14 residues. The ends lost 3 bases at V and 9 bases at J; junction bases unmatched: 4. CDR3 region: CASSEGRGPSPLHF. CDR3 nucleotides: TGTGCCAGCAGTGAGGGCAGGGGGCCTTCACCCCTCCACTTT.

The rearrangement uses TRBV6-1 and TRBJ2-1; weak D call: TRBD2 (5 bases). The CDR3 has 17 residues. V gave up 2 bases and J gave up 6 bases, with 20 bases separating them. The V gene's germline CDR1 is MNHNS and CDR2 SASEGT. The CDR3 DNA reads TGTGCCAGCAGTGAAAGTCCGGGGTTGGAATTTGTCAATGAGCAGTTCTTC. This gives the protein CASSESPGLEFVNEQFF.

In DNA form, the CDR3 reads TGTGCCAGCAGCTTACAGGATTTGTCTGGCGAGCAGTACTTC. Translated: CASSLQDLSGEQYF. The V gene is TRBV7-6, the J gene TRBJ2-7; no definite D call. From germline, CDR1 is SGHVS and CDR2 FNYEAQ. Trimming took off 2 bases at V and 6 bases at J, with 14 bases between the two ends. This CDR3 spans 14 amino acids. Supplemented by reference TRBV7-6 and TRBJ2-7, the full variable domain reads GAGVSQSPRYKVTKRGQDVALRCDPISGHVSLYWYRQALGQGPEFLTYFNYEAQQDKSGLPNDRFSAERPEGSISTLTIQRTEQRDSAMYRCASSLQDLSGEQYFGPGTRLTVT.

The rearrangement joins TRBV25-1 to TRBJ2-1, with TRBD2 matching over 9 bases. Losses at the gene ends were 7 bases for V and 5 bases for J; bases not matched to a gene: 6. The CDR3 totals 14 residues. Germline V gene lookup returns CDR1 MGHDK and CDR2 SYGVNS. CDR3 region: CASTLAGVNNEQFF. CDR3 DNA sequence: TGTGCCAGCACCTTAGCGGGAGTCAACAATGAGCAGTTCTTC.

The chain combines TRBV19 with TRBJ1-5, with 9 nucleotides matching TRBD1. Per germline, CDR1 LNHDA and CDR2 SQIVND (reference sequence). The CDR3 length is 17 residues. J lost 0 bases, V lost 3 bases, and 6 bases had no gene match. The CDR3, as DNA: TGTGCCAGTAGTATGGGACAGGGTTCGTATAGCAATCAGCCCCAGCATTTT. Residues: CASSMGQGSYSNQPQHF. The full variable domain, with the rest looked up from reference TRBV19 and TRBJ1-5, is DGGITQSPKYLFRKEGQNVTLSCEQNLNHDAMYWYRQDPGQGLRLIYYSQIVNDFQKGDIAEGYSVSREKKESFPLTVTSAQKNPTAFYLCASSMGQGSYSNQPQHFGDGTRLSIL.

The chain joins TRBV7-2 to TRBJ2-4; D perhaps matches TRBD1 (6 bases). The CDR3 contains 14 residues. Germline CDR1 is SGHTA and CDR2 is FQGNSA. V was shortened by 6 bases and J by 6 bases, with 15 bases between the two germline ends. CDR3: CASSEQGIRNIQYF. In DNA, the CDR3 is TGTGCCAGCAGTGAACAGGGTATCAGAAACATTCAGTACTTC.

V is TRBV7-3 and J is TRBJ2-1; tentatively, D is TRBD2 (5 bases). The CDR3 totals 15 residues. Deletions cut 0 bases from V and 1 base from J, with 7 bases between. Germline V gives CDR1 SGHTA, CDR2 FQGTGA. The CDR3 region has the DNA TGTGCCAGCAGCTTAACGAGGGAGTCCTACAATGAGCAGTTCTTC. Its protein product is CASSLTRESYNEQFF.

V is TRBV27 and J is TRBJ1-2; TRBD1 agrees at 7 bases. Germline values: CDR1 MNHEY, CDR2 SMNVEV (reference sequence). The CDR3 is 16 amino acids. Unmatched junction bases numbered 9, after V lost 2 bases and J lost 3 bases. The DNA of the CDR3 is TGTGCCAGCAGTTTACGGACTGACAGGGCGCACTATGGCTACACCTTC. This encodes CASSLRTDRAHYGYTF.

The rearrangement uses TRBV6-5 and TRBJ1-1; 8 nucleotides match TRBD1. CDR1 is MNHEY and CDR2 is SVGAGI in the germline V gene. The CDR3 is 15 residues long. Trimming took 5 bases from V and 2 from J; bases not matched to a gene: 7. The CDR3 bases are TGTGCCAGCAGTAGCGGGACAGGAGGTAACACTGAAGCTTTCTTT. Its protein is CASSSGTGGNTEAFF.